What follows are 29 T cell receptor beta chains derived from one specimen sequenced in a study of human T cells and chemical hapten exposure. Time point specified: patch test 3, about 24 weeks after DPC sensitization. Treatment given: therapeutic diphenylcyclopropenone sensitization with weekly scalp DPC. TCRdb re-called the RACE reads with MiXCR, one entry per CDR3 protein. The table has 100,000 to 120,000 distinct CDR3 sequences, 30% to 35% seen once. Source: whole blood, taken in connection with sensitization to the hapten diphenylcyclopropenone (DPC). Receptors were obtained from a man aged 35 to 55 with alopecia areata. Some clones in this sample may be carry-over from other donors' samples.

This clonotype has just a few counts. The rearrangement links TRBV20-1 to TRBJ2-7; the D gene is possibly TRBD2 (6 bases). The CDR3 sequence is 14 residues long. Germline V gene data show CDR1 as DFQATT and CDR2 as SNEGSKA (reference sequence). V was shortened by 2 bases and J by 3 bases, with 14 bases between the two germline ends. The CDR3 spells CSARKYVGSYEQYF. DNA of the CDR3: TGCAGTGCTAGAAAATACGTCGGGAGCTACGAGCAGTACTTC.

This clonotype was seen a few times. The chain couples TRBV6-6 to TRBJ2-3; TRBD2 matches 13 bases. Trimming cost V 0 bases and J 5 bases; bases outside gene matches: 2. From germline, CDR1 is MNHNY and CDR2 SVGAGI (reference sequence). CDR3 length equals 16 residues. The CDR3 region is CASSYSLAGGGDTQYF. The CDR3 nucleotides are TGTGCCAGCAGTTACTCACTAGCGGGAGGGGGAGATACGCAGTATTTT.

This clonotype was detected only a few times. This chain links TRBV12-3 or TRBV12-4 with TRBJ2-5; 14 nucleotides match TRBD2. There are 22 residues in the CDR3. After removal of 4 bases from V and 7 bases from J, the junction contained 26 bases not matched to a gene. This chain's CDR3 is CASSSSGRGTSGSWVAIVTQYF. DNA of the CDR3: TGTGCCAGCAGTTCCTCCGGCCGGGGGACTAGCGGGAGTTGGGTGGCGATTGTGACCCAGTACTTC.

This clonotype showed up just a few times. The genes are TRBV12-3 or TRBV12-4 and TRBJ2-3; TRBD2 might be the D (6 bases). V was cut by 1 base and J by 2 bases, with 16 bases left in between. This CDR3 region has 17 residues. CDR3 in amino acids: CASSLVLGGMYTDTQYF. The CDR3 DNA reads TGTGCCAGCAGTTTAGTATTGGGCGGGATGTACACAGATACGCAGTATTTT.

This clonotype was counted only a few times. The chain employs TRBV3-1 and TRBJ2-1; D is uncertain. Trimming cost V 1 base and J 7 bases, with 8 bases left between them. CDR1 and CDR2 from the germline V gene are LGHDT and YNNKEL (reference sequence). The CDR3 has 13 residues. The CDR3 bases are TGTGCCAGCAGCCAAGCACCCGGGAATGAGCAGTTCTTC. This codes for CASSQAPGNEQFF.

The chain has TRBV3-1 and TRBJ1-5; D gene unclear. V dropped 1 base and J dropped 0 bases, with 7 bases sitting between them. Per the germline V gene, CDR1 is LGHDT and CDR2 is YNNKEL (reference sequence). The CDR3 is made up of 15 amino acids. As DNA, the CDR3 is TGTGCCAGCAGCCAAGGGGCACATAGCAATCAGCCCCAGCATTTT. It is translated as CASSQGAHSNQPQHF.

This clonotype was counted between two and nine times. The chain employs TRBV7-9 and TRBJ1-1; 8 bases match TRBD1. The CDR3 spans 15 residues. J gave up 5 bases and V 3 bases, and 8 bases lay outside the gene matches. Germline V CDR1 and CDR2: SEHNR, FQNEAQ (reference sequence). CDR3 DNA: TGTGCCAGCAGCTTCGGACAGGGCGGACGGACTGAAGCTTTCTTT. Translated, it gives CASSFGQGGRTEAFF.

In this sample, this clonotype turned up many times. The chain links TRBV28 to TRBJ2-5, with D unresolved. Trimming took off 3 bases at V and 1 base at J, with 6 bases between the two ends. The V gene's germline CDR1 is MDHEN and CDR2 SYDVKM. This CDR3 is built from 13 residues. For the CDR3, the DNA is TGTGCCAGCAGTTTCGGTGCCCAAGAGACCCAGTACTTC. Translating it yields CASSFGAQETQYF.

In DNA, the CDR3 is TGTGCCAGCAGCGCCCTAGGATCTGGGGCCAACGTCCTGACTTTC. It encodes CASSALGSGANVLTF. J is TRBJ2-6 and V is TRBV9; D is ambiguous. The CDR3 consists of 15 residues. The V gene lost 3 bases and the J gene lost 1 base, with 8 bases spanning the gap. CDR1 and CDR2 from the germline V gene are SGDLS and YYNGEE.

There are a few counts of this clonotype. This chain links TRBV14 with TRBJ2-3; possible D gene TRBD2, 6 bases. Trimming shortened V by 3 bases and J by 6 bases, and 13 bases separated the two germline ends. The germline CDR1 and CDR2 sequences are SGHDN and FVKESK. CDR3 length: 14 amino acids. The CDR3: CASSHRELADTQYF. Here the CDR3 DNA reads TGTGCCAGCAGCCATAGGGAACTAGCTGATACGCAGTATTTT.

This clonotype was seen once. The chain couples TRBV24-1 to TRBJ2-1; TRBD2 aligns across 10 bases. The CDR3 sequence is 20 residues long. Germline assignment: CDR1 KGHDR and CDR2 SFDVKD. Losses at the gene ends were 6 bases for V and 0 bases for J; bases not matched to a gene: 16. CDR3 region: CATSSPGLAEVGFSYNEQFF. The DNA of the CDR3 is TGTGCCACCAGTTCCCCAGGACTAGCGGAGGTGGGGTTCTCCTACAATGAGCAGTTCTTC.

The V gene is TRBV6-5, the J gene TRBJ2-7; D may correspond to TRBD1 or TRBD2 (6 bases each). CDR1 is MNHEY, CDR2 SVGAGI, per germline. CDR3 length equals 15 residues. V was shortened by 7 bases and J by 3 bases, with 19 bases between the two germline ends. CDR3 DNA sequence: TGTGCCAGCATGCTCTCTCTTGCGGGACACTACGAGCAGTACTTC. Translation: CASMLSLAGHYEQYF.

This clonotype has only a few counts. The genes are TRBV10-3 and TRBJ1-1; 9 bases match TRBD1. The CDR3 spans 15 residues. Per germline, CDR1 ENHRY and CDR2 SYGVKD. V dropped 3 bases and J dropped 8; count of bases not matched to a gene: 10. The CDR3 sequence: CAISEMGTGSREAFF. Written as DNA, the CDR3 is TGTGCCATCAGTGAAATGGGGACAGGGAGTAGGGAAGCTTTCTTT.

CDR3 sequence: CASSQDLTDTQYF. In nucleotides, the CDR3 is TGTGCCAGCAGCCAAGACCTCACAGATACGCAGTATTTT. This chain connects TRBV14 to TRBJ2-3; D gene ambiguous. V was shortened by 0 bases and J by 2 bases, with 3 bases between the two germline ends. Germline V gene lookup returns CDR1 SGHDN and CDR2 FVKESK. The CDR3 has 13 amino acids. The full variable domain, with the rest looked up from reference TRBV14 and TRBJ2-3, is EAGVTQFPSHSVIEKGQTVTLRCDPISGHDNLYWYRRVMGKEIKFLLHFVKESKQDESGMPNNRFLAERTGGTYSTLKVQPAELEDSGVYFCASSQDLTDTQYFGPGTRLTVL.

This clonotype appeared a few times. The chain employs TRBV20-1 and TRBJ2-1; 9 bases fit TRBD2. Germline values: CDR1 DFQATT, CDR2 SNEGSKA (reference sequence). There are 15 residues in the CDR3. V was pared by 6 bases and J by 6 bases, with 12 bases of the junction left unmatched. CDR3 in DNA: TGCAGTGCCCGCCCTAATAGCGGGAGCGGCAATGAGCAGTTCTTC. This codes for CSARPNSGSGNEQFF.

The chain uses TRBV28 and TRBJ2-7, with 13 bases identical to TRBD2. The V gene end was trimmed by 3 bases and the J gene end by 3 bases; junction bases not matched to a gene: 2. Germline V gene sequence: CDR1 MDHEN, CDR2 SYDVKM. This CDR3 contains 15 residues. The CDR3 DNA reads as TGTGCCAGCAGTTTTGGACTAGCGGGAGTCTACGAGCAGTACGTC. This sequence encodes CASSFGLAGVYEQYV.

This clonotype was seen a handful of times. The chain links TRBV12-3 or TRBV12-4 to TRBJ1-6; D unresolved. Trimming shortened V by 2 bases and J by 7 bases, and 6 bases separated the two germline ends. The CDR3 consists of 13 residues. The CDR3 nucleotides read TGTGCCAGCAGTTTAAGCCAGAATTCACCCCTCCACTTT. Protein product: CASSLSQNSPLHF.

V and J are TRBV30 and TRBJ2-3; 9 bases agree with TRBD2. The CDR3 covers 14 residues. V dropped 4 bases and J dropped 1; count of bases not matched to a gene: 3. From germline, CDR1 is GTSNPN and CDR2 SVGIG (reference sequence). CDR3 residues: CAWMASGGTDTQYF. DNA of the CDR3: TGTGCCTGGATGGCTAGCGGGGGCACAGATACGCAGTATTTT. Full variable domain (outside the CDR3, taken from reference TRBV30 and TRBJ2-3): SQTIHQWPATLVQPVGSPLSLECTVEGTSNPNLYWYRQAAGRGLQLLFYSVGIGQISSEVPQNLSASRPQDRQFILSSKKLLLSDSGFYLCAWMASGGTDTQYFGPGTRLTVL.

The rearrangement links TRBV3-1 to TRBJ1-6; 10 nucleotides agree with TRBD1. The CDR3 is 15 amino acids. Trimming took 3 bases from V and 9 from J; bases not matched to a gene: 5. CDR1 LGHDT and CDR2 YNNKEL come from the germline V gene (reference sequence). The CDR3 nucleotides are TGTGCCAGCAGCCAGTTGGGACAGGGGATTTCACCCCTCCACTTT. The encoded protein is CASSQLGQGISPLHF.

The chain recombines TRBV12-3 or TRBV12-4 with TRBJ2-1, with 14 bases that match TRBD2. With 4 bases clipped from V and 10 bases from J, the junction kept 9 bases outside the gene matches. There are 16 residues in the CDR3. The CDR3 bases are TGTGCCAGCAGTTCCCCCGGGACTAGCGGGAGTGGAGAGCAGTTCTTC. Its translation is CASSSPGTSGSGEQFF.

The chain employs TRBV20-1 and TRBJ2-3; 8 bases are a match to TRBD2. CDR1 is DFQATT, CDR2 SNEGSKA, per germline (reference sequence). With V trimmed by 3 bases and J by 2 bases, 25 bases remained unmatched. This CDR3 comprises 21 residues. Here the CDR3 reads CSASSGIWLGSGRGATDTQYF. In DNA, the CDR3 is TGCAGTGCTAGTTCGGGCATCTGGCTGGGCTCCGGGCGGGGGGCCACAGATACGCAGTATTTT.

The chain couples TRBV7-6 to TRBJ2-5; tentative D call: TRBD2 (5 bases). The CDR3 covers 13 residues. V lost 5 bases, J lost 5 bases, and 12 bases lay in between. The germline CDR1 and CDR2 sequences are SGHVS and FNYEAQ. CDR3 in DNA: TGTGCCAGCAGCCCTAGCCGTTTGGAGACCCAGTACTTC. Translation: CASSPSRLETQYF.

This clonotype was counted a few times. This sequence joins TRBV18 and TRBJ1-2; tentative D call: TRBD1 (6 bases). This CDR3 spans 14 amino acids. Trimming left V 1 base short and J 4 bases short, with 10 bases between. Germline V gene sequence: CDR1 KGHSH, CDR2 LQKENI. The DNA of the CDR3 is TGTGCCAGCTCACCACTCAGGGGAAGCTATGGCTACACCTTC. This gives the protein CASSPLRGSYGYTF.

The chain joins TRBV20-1 to TRBJ2-1; D not certain. The germline V gene encodes CDR1 DFQATT and CDR2 SNEGSKA (reference sequence). CDR3 size: 11 residues. Trimming took off 6 bases at V and 9 bases at J, with 12 bases between the two ends. CDR3 DNA: TGCAGTGCCCCTGACCCCGCTGAGCAGTTCTTC. Its translation is CSAPDPAEQFF.

V and J are TRBV27 and TRBJ2-1, with TRBD2 identical over 9 bases. Germline CDR1 reads MNHEY; CDR2 reads SMNVEV (reference sequence). The CDR3 spans 16 residues. V was clipped by 3 bases and J by 9 bases; unmatched bases: 12. As DNA, the CDR3 is TGTGCCAGCAGTTTTTTTAACGCGGGAGGGAGGGTTGAGCAGTTCTTC. Its protein product is CASSFFNAGGRVEQFF.

The V gene is TRBV29-1, the J gene TRBJ2-7; D ambiguous. CDR3 length equals 12 residues. V lost 6 bases and J 2 bases, leaving 11 bases between the germline ends. Per the germline V gene, CDR1 is SQVTM and CDR2 is ANQGSEA. The CDR3, as DNA: TGCAGCGTGTCCGGGTCCCCCTACGAGCAGTACTTC. The encoded protein is CSVSGSPYEQYF.

The chain uses TRBV4-3 and TRBJ1-2; D ambiguous. Germline V gene lookup returns CDR1 LGHNA and CDR2 YSLEER. V gave up 0 bases and J gave up 4 bases, with 12 bases separating them. The CDR3 is 15 residues long. The CDR3 DNA reads as TGCGCCAGCAGCCAAGATTGGTCGGGTTCCTATGGCTACACCTTC. It is translated as CASSQDWSGSYGYTF.

This clonotype was seen only a few times. The chain carries TRBV12-3 or TRBV12-4 and TRBJ1-3; 7 bases are a match to TRBD1. J was trimmed by 0 bases and V by 10 bases; bases with no gene match: 12. This CDR3 has 16 residues. In nucleotides, the CDR3 is TGTGCCACCTCCCGTGACAGGGTCTCCTCTGGAAACACCATATATTTT. It is translated as CATSRDRVSSGNTIYF.

This sequence joins TRBV6-1 and TRBJ2-3; no reliable D call. Trimming shortened V by 7 bases and J by 2 bases, and 16 bases separated the two germline ends. The CDR3 spans 15 residues. CDR1 MNHNS and CDR2 SASEGT come from the germline V gene. The CDR3 DNA follows: TGTGCCAGCACCATTAAGGCGGCAACCACAGATACGCAGTATTTT. This codes for CASTIKAATTDTQYF.